This TCR beta chain was retrieved from a study of blood T cell repertoires in COVID-19 (dated by TCRdb to 2018 to 2020). Broadly, across the study: Collaborator samples came from the United States, Italy and Spain and covered acute and convalescent phases of COVID-19. Deeply sampled blood TCRbeta repertoires from subjects exposed to, actively infected with, or recovered from COVID-19 were included in the dataset. The samples were drawn from two sources: the first 160 participants of the ongoing ImmuneRACE study, and 1,200 or so subjects contributed by 6 global collaborators. The material from the prospective study consisted of cDNA or gDNA derived from T cells, B-cell-depleted T cells, or PBMCs. The repertoires were made available in a free public database intended to serve as a resource for research on the immune response to SARS-CoV-2. Where HLA class I and class II types were available, the types were taken from metadata supplied by the sample provider, not from assay-based typing. Sample metadata almost always included a de-identified subject ID, COVID-19 status, age in years and sex. The full study reports these points: Clinical and demographic metadata were provided uncurated, with the amount varying by source and participant.

One collaborating source in Seattle enrolled patients while the patients were actively infected and followed the patients over time throughout the course of disease. The collaborating institutions used their own protocols to collect whole blood in K2EDTA tubes. For TCRbeta analysis, collaborators shipped samples in one of three forms: frozen whole blood, isolated PBMCs, or DNA extracted from either of those sample types. Turning to this clone: There is no known antigen for this receptor. No base-level quality is on record; no much larger clone is a single base apart.

The germline V gene gives CDR1 as SGHDT and CDR2 as YYEEEE. Taken from cysteine to phenylalanine, the CDR3 has 15 residues. The CDR3 DNA has 45 bases and is translated from base 1. A distance of 14 bases separates the germline ends of V and J, which lose 4 bases and 1 base respectively. TCRbeta CDR3 regions were amplified from genomic DNA using the immunoSEQ Assay, a bias-controlled multiplex PCR. From the authors' description of their analysis: Within the assay, amplification of reference gene primers was used to estimate how many nucleated cells each sample contained. Sequence reads were collapsed and filtered to measure the absolute abundance of every unique TCRbeta CDR3 rearrangement. For each sample, productive Simpson clonality was calculated as the square root of Simpson's diversity index across productive rearrangements. The table was pulled from immuneACCESS by TCRdb, which kept in-frame rearrangements only. Such tables lose some clones; where checked, under half of the loss comes from unresolved V genes, and the rest has no known cause. Clonal size and the V and J genes are those of that table, whereas D and trimming came from the DNA. This sample holds over 200,000 clones; 75% to 85% were observed only once. Around 1.3% of the sample lies in the top ten.

The sequence links TRBV5-6 to TRBJ2-5; the D segment could be TRBD2, given 5 matching bases. Sequencing was done on a sample of peripheral blood. The TCR originated in a woman aged 25 to 39 with COVID-19, enrolled during active disease. At the DNA level, the sequence is TGTGCCAGCAGCCTAGAGCGGTATATCCAAGAGACCCAGTACTTC. Translation gives CASSLERYIQETQYF.